The clone carrying this TCR beta chain was counted a single time. This entry comes from a study of blood T cell repertoires in COVID-19. TCRdb keeps only in-frame clones here, not all; method: immunoSEQ multiplex PCR. Of some 250,000 clones in the sample, around 90% were seen once. The V segment lost 4 bases and the J segment 2 bases; nucleotides outside the gene matches: 5. Germline V gives CDR1 LGHDT, CDR2 YNNKEL (reference sequence). The CDR3 has 14 residues. The TCR comes from a woman aged 25 to 39 with acute or convalescent COVID-19. The sequenced sample was peripheral blood. This chain joins TRBV3-1 (or the pseudogene TRBV3-2) and TRBJ2-7, with 7 bases fitting TRBD2. CDR3: CASSPWREPYEQYF. In DNA form, the CDR3 reads TGTGCCAGCAGCCCCTGGCGGGAGCCCTACGAGCAGTACTTC.